Shown below are 14 T cell receptor beta chains from a single sample sequenced in a study of T cells after yellow fever vaccination. TCRdb ran MiXCR on the 5' RACE reads and lists one entry per CDR3 protein. Of some 320,000 distinct CDR3 sequences in the sample, roughly 4.3% were seen once. The sequencing used PBMCs, collected 5 days after the yellow fever booster vaccination. The receptors stem from a man between 18 and 29 years old who received the YFV17D yellow fever vaccine.

The chain links TRBV7-6 to TRBJ1-1, with 9 bases fitting TRBD1. The CDR3 has 16 amino acids. With V trimmed by 4 bases and J by 5 bases, 11 bases remained unmatched. The germline V gene encodes CDR1 SGHVS and CDR2 FNYEAQ. In DNA, the CDR3 is TGTGCCAGCAGCTCAAACTTACAGGGGGCGCGAACTGAAGCTTTCTTT. Translating it yields CASSSNLQGARTEAFF.

The rearrangement links TRBV24-1 to TRBJ2-3; D is ambiguous. V lost 3 bases and J lost 2, with 8 bases in between. Germline V gene data show CDR1 as KGHDR and CDR2 as SFDVKD. This CDR3 is built from 14 residues. Written as DNA, the CDR3 is TGTGCCACCAGTGATCCTCGCTTCACAGATACGCAGTATTTT. Its protein product is CATSDPRFTDTQYF.

A few counts support this clonotype. V usage is TRBV4-2 and J usage is TRBJ2-7; D is perhaps TRBD1 (8 bases). The V end was cut by 0 bases, the J end by 3 bases, with 21 bases between. There are 18 residues in the CDR3. CDR1 LGHNA and CDR2 YNFKEQ come from the germline V gene. CDR3 DNA: TGTGCCAGCAGCCAAGAGGGAGGGACGGGACAGGTTATCTACGAGCAGTACTTC. Amino acids: CASSQEGGTGQVIYEQYF.

The V call is TRBV7-2, the J call TRBJ2-1; D may be TRBD2 (6 bases). Germline-derived CDR1 and CDR2 are SGHTA and FQGNSA. There are 14 residues in the CDR3. The V gene lost 0 bases and the J gene lost 4 bases, with 7 bases spanning the gap. The CDR3 DNA sequence: TGTGCCAGCAGCTTAGCGGCGGGATACAATGAGCAGTTCTTC. As protein: CASSLAAGYNEQFF.

The chain uses TRBV11-2 and TRBJ2-1; 12 bases are a match to TRBD2. CDR3 length equals 14 residues. Germline assignment: CDR1 SGHAT and CDR2 FQNNGV. V was pared by 2 bases and J by 8 bases, with 1 base of the junction left unmatched. CDR3 residues: CASSLRLAGDEQFF. In DNA form, the CDR3 reads TGTGCCAGCAGCTTAAGACTAGCGGGGGATGAGCAGTTCTTC.

The CDR3, as DNA: TGTGCCAGCAGTGCCTCGAGAGGGGTCACCGGGGAGCTGTTTTTT. It encodes CASSASRGVTGELFF. The rearrangement joins TRBV12-3 or TRBV12-4 to TRBJ2-2; D might be TRBD1 or TRBD2, each matching 5 bases. V shed 5 bases and J shed 4 bases, with 14 bases lying between them. This CDR3 is built from 15 residues.

This clonotype was recorded only once. The rearrangement joins TRBV10-3 to TRBJ2-6; 9 bases are a match to TRBD1. The germline V gene has CDR1 ENHRY and CDR2 SYGVKD. V dropped 7 bases and J dropped 0; count of bases not matched to a gene: 10. The CDR3 is 18 residues long. CDR3 coding DNA: TGTGCCATCATGCATTCAGGACAGGGGAGCTCTGGGGCCAACGTCCTGACTTTC. Translation: CAIMHSGQGSSGANVLTF.

This clonotype was observed many times. The V call is TRBV20-1, the J call TRBJ2-3; no firm D call. Germline V gives CDR1 DFQATT, CDR2 SNEGSKA (reference sequence). CDR3 size: 16 residues. Between the trimmed V and J ends, which lost 6 bases and 1 base, there was a span of 20 bases. The CDR3 DNA reads as TGCAGTGCCTTCAGGACCGGGTTCACGGGCACAGATACGCAGTATTTT. Protein product: CSAFRTGFTGTDTQYF.

A remark on this clonotype: Since a much larger clone is just one base distant, this may be a read error. The chain couples TRBV7-2 to TRBJ1-2; TRBD1 is a possible D gene (6 bases). V was shortened by 5 bases and J by 8 bases, with 15 bases between the two germline ends. The CDR3 extends over 13 amino acids. The V gene's germline CDR1 is SGHTA and CDR2 FQGNSA. In nucleotides, the CDR3 is TGTGCCAGCAGCCAGCCCGGGGGCCCCGGCTACACCTTC. Encoded protein: CASSQPGGPGYTF.

This clonotype was recorded many times. The V and J genes are TRBV7-8 and TRBJ2-3; 7 bases fit TRBD2. Losses at the gene ends were 5 bases for V and 1 base for J; bases not matched to a gene: 3. Germline CDR1 and CDR2: SGHVS and FQNEAQ. The CDR3 is 14 residues long. CDR3 loop: CASSARGGTDTQYF. The CDR3 nucleotides are TGTGCCAGCAGCGCCCGGGGGGGCACAGATACGCAGTATTTT.

This clonotype was recorded a few times. The V call is TRBV14, the J call TRBJ2-1; TRBD2 matches 8 bases. V shed 1 base, J shed 9 bases, and the junction held 8 bases outside the gene matches. The length of the CDR3 is 15 residues. Germline lookup yields CDR1 SGHDN and CDR2 FVKESK. CDR3 in DNA: TGTGCCAGCAGCCAAGTCGGGGGGGCCCCGGGTGAGCAGTTCTTC. Translated, it gives CASSQVGGAPGEQFF.

CDR3 in amino acids: CSVVGRAGEQYV. DNA for the CDR3: TGCAGCGTCGTCGGGAGGGCGGGAGAGCAGTACGTC. J is TRBJ2-7 and V is TRBV29-1; 8 positions agree with TRBD2. In germline, CDR1 is SQVTM, CDR2 ANQGSEA. The V segment lost 6 bases and the J segment 7 bases; nucleotides outside the gene matches: 8. The CDR3 sequence is 12 residues long.

The V gene is TRBV5-1, the J gene TRBJ1-6; 8 positions agree with TRBD1. Unmatched junction bases numbered 7, after V lost 2 bases and J lost 3 bases. The germline CDR1 and CDR2 sequences are SGHRS and YFSETQ. This CDR3 contains 17 residues. As DNA, the CDR3 is TGCGCCAGCAGCTTCGATTTACAGGGGGGCTATAATTCACCCCTCCACTTT. This gives the protein CASSFDLQGGYNSPLHF.

This clonotype came up many times. This rearrangement joins TRBV5-1 to TRBJ2-2, with D possibly TRBD1 on 6 matching bases. Trimming shortened V by 0 bases and J by 3 bases, and 12 bases separated the two germline ends. This CDR3 contains 16 residues. Germline V gene sequence: CDR1 SGHRS, CDR2 YFSETQ. The CDR3 DNA reads TGCGCCAGCAGCTTGGAAGGGGGTTGGGACACCGGGGAGCTGTTTTTT. Translation: CASSLEGGWDTGELFF.